The 24 T cell receptor beta chains presented below share a single source sample, sequenced in a study of blood T cell repertoires in COVID-19. The data were produced by immunoSEQ multiplex PCR, yet TCRdb's version contains in-frame clones alone and is incomplete. Here the sample spans some 290,000 clones, around 92% being singletons. The sample taken for sequencing was PBMCs or T cells enriched from blood (not recorded which). Receptors originate from a woman under 40 who had recovered from COVID-19.

V usage is TRBV14 and J usage is TRBJ1-1, with TRBD1 as a possible D gene (5 bases). The V gene lost 3 bases and the J gene lost 4 bases, with 12 bases spanning the gap. CDR1 and CDR2 (germline): SGHDN, FVKESK. There are 14 residues in the CDR3. CDR3 nucleotides: TGTGCCAGCAGCCAGCAGGGAATAGGCACTGAAGCTTTCTTT. Translated, it gives CASSQQGIGTEAFF. Drawing the rest from reference TRBV14 and TRBJ1-1, the complete variable domain is EAGVTQFPSHSVIEKGQTVTLRCDPISGHDNLYWYRRVMGKEIKFLLHFVKESKQDESGMPNNRFLAERTGGTYSTLKVQPAELEDSGVYFCASSQQGIGTEAFFGQGTRLTVV.

The CDR3 DNA is TGTGCCAGCAGCTTTCCGGGACTAGCGGAGTTTCACAATGAGCAGTTCTTC. This codes for CASSFPGLAEFHNEQFF. V is TRBV7-8 and J is TRBJ2-1; TRBD2 matches 11 bases. CDR3 length: 17 amino acids. With 3 bases clipped from V and 5 bases from J, the junction kept 9 bases outside the gene matches. Looked up from germline, CDR1 is SGHVS and CDR2 is FQNEAQ.

The CDR3 here is CASSPRVHFDEQYF. In nucleotides, the CDR3 is TGTGCCAGCAGCCCCAGGGTTCACTTCGACGAGCAGTACTTC. V and J are TRBV7-9 and TRBJ2-7; tentative D call: TRBD1 (5 bases). The germline gives CDR1 SEHNR, CDR2 FQNEAQ (reference sequence). The V gene lost 5 bases and the J gene lost 5 bases, with 16 bases spanning the gap. This CDR3 is built from 14 residues. The full variable domain, in which reference TRBV7-9 and TRBJ2-7 provide the parts outside the CDR3, is DTGVSQNPRHKITKRGQNVTFRCDPISEHNRLYWYRQTLGQGPEFLTYFQNEAQLEKSRLLSDRFSAERPKGSFSTLEIQRTEQGDSAMYLCASSPRVHFDEQYFGPGTRLTVT.

The genes are TRBV3-1 (or the pseudogene TRBV3-2) and TRBJ2-5; 9 nucleotides line up with TRBD1. CDR1 is LGHDT and CDR2 is YNNKEL in the germline V gene (reference sequence). Losses at the gene ends were 1 base for V and 2 bases for J; bases not matched to a gene: 2. This CDR3 spans 15 amino acids. The CDR3 coding sequence is TGTGCCAGCAGCCAAGCCGGGACAGGGCAAGAGACCCAGTACTTC. Its protein is CASSQAGTGQETQYF.

About this clone itself: At the DNA level, this CDR3 is encoded by other sequences in the same sample as well. V is TRBV18 and J is TRBJ1-6, with 9 positions matching TRBD1. Trimming took 3 bases from V and 5 from J; bases not matched to a gene: 2. CDR3 length: 15 residues. Germline V gives CDR1 KGHSH, CDR2 LQKENI. The CDR3 sequence is CASSPRTGDNSPLHF. CDR3 DNA sequence: TGTGCCAGCTCACCTCGGACAGGGGATAATTCACCCCTCCACTTT. Looking up the rest from reference TRBV18 and TRBJ1-6 gives the full variable domain: NAGVMQNPRHLVRRRGQEARLRCSPMKGHSHVYWYRQLPEEGLKFMVYLQKENIIDESGMPKERFSAEFPKEGPSILRIQQVVRGDSAAYFCASSPRTGDNSPLHFGNGTRLTVT.

This rearrangement joins TRBV7-9 to TRBJ1-2; possibly TRBD1 for D (6 bases). The germline V gene encodes CDR1 SEHNR and CDR2 FQNEAQ (reference sequence). Trimming removed 0 bases from V and 4 bases from J, with 12 bases in between. The CDR3 runs to 15 residues. Here the CDR3 reads CASSLALGGSYGYTF. CDR3 in DNA: TGTGCCAGCAGCTTAGCGCTTGGGGGCAGCTATGGCTACACCTTC.

The CDR3, as DNA: TGTGCCAGCAGTATATCGGGACTCAAACGCCCGGAGACCCAGTACTTC. Its translation: CASSISGLKRPETQYF. This chain links TRBV28 with TRBJ2-5, with D perhaps TRBD2 (6 bases). Germline V lookup: CDR1 MDHEN, CDR2 SYDVKM. This CDR3 region has 16 residues. V was trimmed by 5 bases and J by 5 bases, leaving 21 bases between them.

V and J are TRBV7-2 and TRBJ1-2; perhaps TRBD1 as D (6 bases). This CDR3 has 14 residues. Germline V gene lookup returns CDR1 SGHTA and CDR2 FQGNSA. V gave up 5 bases and J gave up 1 base, with 11 bases separating them. The CDR3, as DNA: TGTGCCAGCAGCCCGCGACAGGATAACTATGGCTACACCTTC. This codes for CASSPRQDNYGYTF. Looking up the rest from reference TRBV7-2 and TRBJ1-2 gives the full variable domain: GAGVSQSPSNKVTEKGKDVELRCDPISGHTALYWYRQSLGQGLEFLIYFQGNSAPDKSGLPSDRFSAERTGGSVSTLTIQRTQQEDSAVYLCASSPRQDNYGYTFGSGTRLTVV.

The gene calls are TRBV10-3 and TRBJ1-1; no firm D call. V shed 3 bases and J shed 6 bases, with 14 bases lying between them. Germline CDR1 reads ENHRY; CDR2 reads SYGVKD. This CDR3 comprises 14 residues. Written as DNA, the CDR3 is TGTGCCATCAGTGAAACCCCAGCGACCGCTGAAGCTTTCTTT. Protein product: CAISETPATAEAFF.

This clone was counted once. This chain joins TRBV6-2 or TRBV6-3 and TRBJ2-7; TRBD2 matches 10 bases. The CDR3 runs 14 residues. Germline V gene lookup returns CDR1 MNHEY and CDR2 SVGEGT. V was pared by 5 bases and J by 1 base, with 2 bases of the junction left unmatched. The CDR3 loop is CASSRTSGSYEQYF. The CDR3 DNA reads TGTGCCAGCAGTCGGACTAGCGGATCCTACGAGCAGTACTTC.

The table lists this clone with a few counts. The chain links TRBV9 to TRBJ2-3, with 7 bases that match TRBD2. CDR3 length equals 17 residues. Germline V gene sequence: CDR1 SGDLS, CDR2 YYNGEE. Losses at the gene ends were 4 bases for V and 0 bases for J; bases not matched to a gene: 11. CDR3 sequence reads: CASSLKSGARSTDTQYF. CDR3 in DNA: TGTGCCAGCAGCCTAAAAAGCGGGGCCCGTAGCACAGATACGCAGTATTTT.

This clone showed up just once. In DNA form, the CDR3 reads TGTGCCTGGAATATACAGGGGAAAGATGAAAAACTGTTTTTT. Translated, it gives CAWNIQGKDEKLFF. The chain carries TRBV30 and TRBJ1-4; TRBD1 agrees at 7 bases. This CDR3 contains 14 residues. Per germline, CDR1 GTSNPN and CDR2 SVGIG (reference sequence). Trimming took 4 bases from V and 6 from J; bases not matched to a gene: 8.

This CDR3 is CASSLSAGGSYNEQFF. CDR3 coding DNA: TGCGCCAGCAGCTTGTCAGCGGGGGGATCCTACAATGAGCAGTTCTTC. V and J are TRBV5-1 and TRBJ2-1, with 9 bases fitting TRBD2. Germline trimming cut 1 base from V and 1 base from J; bases unmatched to any gene: 3. CDR1 SGHRS and CDR2 YFSETQ come from the germline V gene. The CDR3 covers 16 residues.

The CDR3 loop reads CASTESAGATYEQYF. CDR3 nucleotides: TGTGCCAGCACCGAATCGGCGGGAGCTACCTACGAGCAGTACTTC. This rearrangement joins TRBV3-1 (or the pseudogene TRBV3-2) to TRBJ2-7; 7 nucleotides agree with TRBD2. Germline V gene lookup returns CDR1 LGHDT and CDR2 YNNKEL (reference sequence). The CDR3 loop spans 15 amino acids. V shed 7 bases, J shed 2 bases, and the junction held 11 bases outside the gene matches.

The chain employs TRBV3-1 (or the pseudogene TRBV3-2) and TRBJ2-3; 8 positions agree with TRBD2. J was trimmed by 3 bases and V by 2 bases; bases with no gene match: 13. The CDR3 covers 18 residues. From germline, CDR1 is LGHDT and CDR2 YNNKEL (reference sequence). CDR3 sequence reads: CASSQRGSGRFKTDTQYF. As DNA, the CDR3 is TGTGCCAGCAGCCAACGGGGGAGCGGGAGATTTAAGACAGATACGCAGTATTTT.

The rearrangement joins TRBV27 to TRBJ2-7; D uncertain. Germline CDR1 is MNHEY and CDR2 is SMNVEV (reference sequence). V was cut by 11 bases and J by 6 bases, with 11 bases left in between. The CDR3 sequence is 10 residues long. The CDR3 sequence: CAARVGEQYF. DNA for the CDR3: TGTGCCGCACGGGTCGGCGAGCAGTACTTC.

V is TRBV4-1 and J is TRBJ1-1; 7 bases fit TRBD1. V shed 0 bases and J 4 bases; nucleotides not matched to a gene: 5. This CDR3 comprises 15 residues. Germline V gene data show CDR1 as MGHRA and CDR2 as YSYEKL. The CDR3 sequence: CASSQELHRGTEAFF. CDR3 DNA sequence: TGCGCCAGCAGCCAAGAACTTCACAGGGGCACTGAAGCTTTCTTT.

This sequence joins TRBV7-8 and TRBJ2-3; D call uncertain. This CDR3 spans 13 amino acids. V was pared by 3 bases and J by 3 bases, with 7 bases between. Looked up from germline, CDR1 is SGHVS and CDR2 is FQNEAQ. The CDR3 region has the DNA TGTGCCAGCAGCTTGTCGAGAACAGATACGCAGTATTTT. Translating gives CASSLSRTDTQYF.

The chain is built from TRBV15 and TRBJ1-1; 10 nucleotides match TRBD1. There are 15 residues in the CDR3. Germline V lookup: CDR1 LNHNV, CDR2 YYDKDF (reference sequence). The V and J ends lost 7 bases and 4 bases, in that order; junction bases with no gene match: 9. The CDR3 reads CATTRRTGGGTEAFF. Written as DNA, the CDR3 is TGTGCCACCACCCGTAGGACAGGGGGGGGCACTGAAGCTTTCTTT. The full variable domain, completed using reference TRBV15 and TRBJ1-1, is DAMVIQNPRYQVTQFGKPVTLSCSQTLNHNVMYWYQQKSSQAPKLLFHYYDKDFNNEADTPDNFQSRRPNTSFCFLDIRSPGLGDTAMYLCATTRRTGGGTEAFFGQGTRLTVV.

The rearrangement joins TRBV19 to TRBJ2-1; 9 nucleotides agree with TRBD1. V lost 9 bases, J lost 4 bases, and 7 bases stayed unmatched. Looked up from germline, CDR1 is LNHDA and CDR2 is SQIVND (reference sequence). The CDR3 runs 14 residues. This chain's CDR3 is CASTDRGIYNEQFF. The CDR3 DNA reads as TGTGCCAGCACGGACAGGGGTATTTACAATGAGCAGTTCTTC. The variable domain in full, completed from reference TRBV19 and TRBJ2-1, reads DGGITQSPKYLFRKEGQNVTLSCEQNLNHDAMYWYRQDPGQGLRLIYYSQIVNDFQKGDIAEGYSVSREKKESFPLTVTSAQKNPTAFYLCASTDRGIYNEQFFGPGTRLTVL.

The chain recombines TRBV6-1 with TRBJ2-3, with 7 bases that match TRBD2. Trimming took 1 base from V and 4 from J; bases not matched to a gene: 2. The CDR3 totals 14 residues. Germline CDR1 reads MNHNS; CDR2 reads SASEGT. CDR3 region: CASSEGEGSDTQYF. As DNA, the CDR3 is TGTGCCAGCAGTGAAGGGGAGGGGTCAGATACGCAGTATTTT.

The genes are TRBV6-1 and TRBJ1-2, with a tentative D call TRBD1 (5 bases). CDR3 length equals 14 residues. The germline V and J ends were trimmed by 3 bases and 3 bases, with 11 bases remaining between them. CDR1 MNHNS and CDR2 SASEGT come from the germline V gene. CDR3 nucleotides: TGTGCCAGCAGTGACGTTCCAGGGCACTATGGCTACACCTTC. This sequence encodes CASSDVPGHYGYTF.

V usage is TRBV5-1 and J usage is TRBJ2-1, with 14 bases identical to TRBD2. Per germline, CDR1 SGHRS and CDR2 YFSETQ. Losses at the gene ends were 2 bases for V and 7 bases for J; bases not matched to a gene: 5. This CDR3 region has 16 residues. CDR3 loop: CASSLPGLAGVNEQFF. For the CDR3, the DNA is TGCGCCAGCAGCTTACCGGGACTAGCGGGAGTTAATGAGCAGTTCTTC.

V and J are TRBV15 and TRBJ2-3; D is perhaps TRBD2 (6 bases). The CDR3 consists of 17 residues. V lost 0 bases to trimming and J lost 2 bases, with 15 bases between them. CDR1 LNHNV and CDR2 YYDKDF come from the germline V gene (reference sequence). CDR3 residues: CATSRDLLAGNTDTQYF. DNA of the CDR3: TGTGCCACCAGCAGAGACCTACTTGCGGGGAACACAGATACGCAGTATTTT.